This T cell receptor beta chain came from a study of response to subunit inactivated influenza vaccine (dated 2018 in TCRdb). Some background on the complete study: To follow how T cells responded to a trivalent subunit inactivated influenza vaccine, the researchers relied on deep quantitative profiling of the T cell receptor repertoire.

This clonotype has more than one count but fewer than ten. Its recognized antigen is unknown. Base qualities are not provided; no much larger clone lies one nucleotide away. After removal of 1 base from V and 5 bases from J, the junction retains 9 bases not matched to a gene. The CDR3 spans 16 residues, from the cysteine through the phenylalanine. This entry keeps only the CDR3 DNA: 48 bases, framed from base 1. Reading the germline V gene gives CDR1 SGHTA and CDR2 FQGNSA. Overall study outcomes, separate from this receptor: According to the authors, only a limited number of new T cells may be recruited by each seasonal influenza vaccination.

The protocol used for the library was RT-PCR. The instrument was an Illumina HiSeq 2500. Through fastp at Q25 and MiXCR, TCRdb rebuilt clones from the public reads, retaining in-frame beta chains. Each entry is one CDR3 protein sequence, shown with its most common DNA and genes. This sample lists 530,000 or so distinct CDR3 sequences; about 14% were detected once. Around 10% of the sample is in the top ten clones. Recombination connected TRBV7-2 to TRBJ2-7; 9 central nucleotides agree with TRBD2. The sequences come from PBMCs from blood, collected 11 to 12 days after vaccination. This sequence originates from a man between 50 and 59 years old who received an inactivated influenza vaccine. Donor details come from another sample of the same person, matched by shared clones. The nucleotides read TGTGCCAGCAGCTTAGTAGCCAGCGGGGGGATCCACGAGCAGTACTTC. This translates into CASSLVASGGIHEQYF. Reference TRBV7-2 and TRBJ2-7 proteins supply the regions before and after the CDR3; the full variable domain is: GAGVSQSPSNKVTEKGKDVELRCDPISGHTALYWYRQSLGQGLEFLIYFQGNSAPDKSGLPSDRFSAERTGGSVSTLTIQRTQQEDSAVYLCASSLVASGGIHEQYFGPGTRLTVT.